The rows below give T cell receptor beta chains drawn from one sample of a study of early T cells in non-severe SARS-CoV-2 infection. Each CDR3 protein gets one entry after TCRdb re-called the 5' RACE reads with MiXCR. In the table there are approximately 58,000 distinct CDR3 sequences, 6.2% of which are singletons. Sequenced sample: whole blood. The receptors shown here come from an adult who was a healthcare worker with PCR-confirmed SARS-CoV-2 infection or an uninfected control (not recorded which). CDR3s include the opening cysteine and the closing phenylalanine or tryptophan. A D gene is named only where the DNA matches it firmly. Expanded clones are given a class, and other clones once, few, many or no size at all.

. | many | TRBJ1-1 | TRBV29-1 | CSALPNGAEAFF | TGCAGCGCCCTCCCCAACGGGGCTGAAGCTTTCTTT
. | . | TRBJ2-7 | TRBV13 | CASSLERRSGQYF | TGTGCCAGCAGCTTAGAAAGGCGGTCGGGGCAGTACTTC
TRBD2 | many | TRBJ2-1 | TRBV7-6 | CASSLDSGGRVEQFF | TGTGCCAGCAGCTTAGACAGCGGGGGGCGTGTTGAGCAGTTCTTC
TRBD2 | . | TRBJ2-1 | TRBV6-1 | CASSEFVVASGGNEQFF | TGTGCCAGCAGTGAATTCGTAGTGGCTAGCGGGGGGAATGAGCAGTTCTTC
TRBD1 | many | TRBJ2-1 | TRBV18 | CASSQGTDYNEQFF | TGTGCCAGCTCACAGGGGACAGACTACAATGAGCAGTTCTTC
. | few | TRBJ1-1 | TRBV4-3 | CASSQDLGGGGTEAFF | TGCGCCAGCAGCCAAGATTTAGGTGGGGGTGGCACTGAAGCTTTCTTT
. | few | TRBJ2-1 | TRBV6-2/TRBV6-3 | CASRGTYENEQFF | TGTGCCAGCAGAGGGACCTACGAAAATGAGCAGTTCTTC
. | few | TRBJ1-5 | TRBV6-2/TRBV6-3 | CASRTDRPSNQPQHF | TGTGCCAGCAGAACGGACAGACCTAGCAATCAGCCCCAGCATTTT
TRBD1 | few | TRBJ1-1 | TRBV18 | CASSLQGDSQAFF | TGTGCCAGCTCTCTACAGGGGGACAGCCAAGCTTTCTTT
. | many | TRBJ2-3 | TRBV9 | CASSPSGTSNGDTQYF | TGTGCCAGCAGCCCGTCCGGGACATCTAACGGAGATACGCAGTATTTT
. | many | TRBJ1-1 | TRBV12-3/TRBV12-4 | CASSLLQENTEAFF | TGTGCCAGCAGTTTATTGCAGGAGAACACTGAAGCTTTCTTT
. | few | TRBJ1-2 | TRBV5-4 | CASSLRTANYGYTF | TGTGCCAGCAGCTTGAGGACGGCTAACTATGGCTACACCTTC
. | . | TRBJ2-2 | TRBV20-1 | CSARVGSNTGELFF | TGCAGTGCTAGAGTCGGGTCGAACACCGGGGAGCTGTTTTTT
TRBD2 | few | TRBJ2-1 | TRBV5-1 | CASSQRLAAYNEQFF | TGCGCCAGCAGCCAAAGACTAGCGGCGTACAATGAGCAGTTCTTC
TRBD2 | few | TRBJ2-1 | TRBV3-1 | CASSLAGTSGYNEQFF | TGTGCCAGCAGCCTAGCCGGGACTAGCGGGTACAATGAGCAGTTCTTC
. | few | TRBJ2-5 | TRBV14 | CASSQFTRGTQYF | TGTGCCAGCAGCCAATTCACAAGGGGGACCCAGTACTTC
. | many | TRBJ2-4 | TRBV5-1 | CASSLSWGSAKNIQYF | TGCGCCAGCAGCTTGTCCTGGGGCTCGGCCAAAAACATTCAGTACTTC
TRBD2 | . | TRBJ2-3 | TRBV7-9 | CASSPPGTSLYDTQYF | TGTGCCAGCAGCCCCCCCGGGACTAGTCTCTATGATACGCAGTATTTT
. | many | TRBJ1-1 | TRBV12-3/TRBV12-4 | CASMGWTEAFF | TGTGCCAGCATGGGGTGGACTGAAGCTTTCTTT
. | . | TRBJ2-1 | TRBV4-3 | CASSQDRGYNEQFF | TGCGCCAGCAGCCAAGATCGTGGCTACAATGAGCAGTTCTTC
TRBD2 | few | TRBJ2-1 | TRBV3-1 | CASSRGSGGALEQFF | TGTGCCAGCAGCCGGGGCAGCGGGGGGGCCCTTGAGCAGTTCTTC
. | many | TRBJ2-5 | TRBV7-9 | CASSLENRQETQYF | TGTGCCAGCAGTTTAGAAAACAGACAAGAGACCCAGTACTTC
. | . | TRBJ1-1 | TRBV6-2/TRBV6-3 | CASRQLMNTEAFF | TGTGCCAGCAGACAGCTTATGAACACTGAAGCTTTCTTT
. | many | TRBJ2-7 | TRBV5-1 | CASSVGGAPTYEQYF | TGCGCCAGCAGCGTTGGGGGCGCCCCCACCTACGAGCAGTACTTC
TRBD2 | many | TRBJ2-3 | TRBV5-1 | CASSSIAGGSPFTDTQYF | TGCGCCAGCAGCTCTATAGCGGGGGGCAGCCCGTTCACAGATACGCAGTATTTT
. | few | TRBJ2-7 | TRBV5-1 | CASSLIVESYEQYF | TGCGCCAGCAGCTTGATCGTCGAATCCTACGAGCAGTACTTC
. | many | TRBJ2-1 | TRBV30 | CAWSLLESLDEQFF | TGTGCCTGGAGTCTGCTTGAATCCCTCGATGAGCAGTTCTTC
. | . | TRBJ2-3 | TRBV5-4 | CASSLDRQNTDTQYF | TGTGCCAGCAGCTTGGACAGACAAAACACAGATACGCAGTATTTT
. | many | TRBJ2-7 | TRBV18 | CASSPAGDPTYEQYF | TGTGCCAGCTCACCTGCCGGAGATCCGACCTACGAGCAGTACTTC
. | few | TRBJ1-5 | TRBV12-3/TRBV12-4 | CASSFQGYQPQHF | TGTGCCAGCAGTTTCCAGGGCTATCAGCCCCAGCATTTT
TRBD1 | many | TRBJ2-7 | TRBV19 | CASSFQGAPIYEQYF | TGTGCCAGTAGTTTTCAGGGGGCGCCGATTTACGAGCAGTACTTC